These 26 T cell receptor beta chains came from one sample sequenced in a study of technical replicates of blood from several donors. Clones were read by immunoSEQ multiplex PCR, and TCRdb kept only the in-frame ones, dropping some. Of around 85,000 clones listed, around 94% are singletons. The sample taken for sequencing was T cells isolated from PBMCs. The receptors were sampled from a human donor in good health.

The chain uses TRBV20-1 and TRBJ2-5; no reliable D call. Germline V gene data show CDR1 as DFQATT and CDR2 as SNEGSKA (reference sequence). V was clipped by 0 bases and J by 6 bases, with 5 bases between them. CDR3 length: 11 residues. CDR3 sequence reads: CSARDAKTQYF. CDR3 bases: TGCAGTGCTAGAGATGCGAAGACCCAGTACTTC.

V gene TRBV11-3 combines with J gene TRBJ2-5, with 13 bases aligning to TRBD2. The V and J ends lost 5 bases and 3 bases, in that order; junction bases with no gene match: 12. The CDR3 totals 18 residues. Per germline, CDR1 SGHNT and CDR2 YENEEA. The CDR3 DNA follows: TGTGCCAGCAGCACCAACCCCGGGACTAGCGGGGAGGAAGAGACCCAGTACTTC. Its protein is CASSTNPGTSGEEETQYF.

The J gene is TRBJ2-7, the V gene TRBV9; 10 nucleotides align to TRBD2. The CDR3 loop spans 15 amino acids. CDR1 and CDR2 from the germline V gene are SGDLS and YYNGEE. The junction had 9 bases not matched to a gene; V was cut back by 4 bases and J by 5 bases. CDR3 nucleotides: TGTGCCAGCAGCCCATGGTCTAGCGGGGGAAACGAGCAGTACTTC. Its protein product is CASSPWSSGGNEQYF.

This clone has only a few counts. The CDR3 spells CASSVGPLAGGLGDTQYF. CDR3 DNA sequence: TGTGCCAGCAGCGTAGGACCCCTAGCGGGGGGGCTCGGAGATACGCAGTATTTT. The chain links TRBV9 to TRBJ2-3, with TRBD2 matching over 12 bases. The CDR3 is 18 amino acids. V lost 0 bases, J lost 5 bases, and 10 bases stayed unmatched. Germline loops: CDR1 SGDLS, CDR2 YYNGEE.

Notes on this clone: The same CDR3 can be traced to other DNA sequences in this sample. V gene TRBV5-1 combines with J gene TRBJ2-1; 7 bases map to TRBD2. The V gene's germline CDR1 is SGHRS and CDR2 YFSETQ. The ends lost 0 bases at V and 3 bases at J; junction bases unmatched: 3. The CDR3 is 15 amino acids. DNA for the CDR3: TGCGCCAGCAGCTTGGGGGGCGGGAGCTACAATGAGCAGTTCTTC. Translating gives CASSLGGGSYNEQFF.

As DNA, the CDR3 is TGCAGCGAAATGACTAGCGGGTCCCACAATGAGCAGTTCTTC. This codes for CSEMTSGSHNEQFF. This chain uses TRBV29-1 with TRBJ2-1; TRBD2 matches at 10 bases. The junction had 8 bases not matched to a gene; V was cut back by 7 bases and J by 5 bases. This CDR3 contains 14 residues. The germline V gene has CDR1 SQVTM and CDR2 ANQGSEA.

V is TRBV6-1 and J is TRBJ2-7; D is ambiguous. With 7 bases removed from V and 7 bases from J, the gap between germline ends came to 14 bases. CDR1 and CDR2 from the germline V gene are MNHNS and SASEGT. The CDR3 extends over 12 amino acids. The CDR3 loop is CASTLSVEEQYF. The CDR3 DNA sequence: TGTGCCAGCACCCTTTCGGTGGAGGAGCAGTACTTC.

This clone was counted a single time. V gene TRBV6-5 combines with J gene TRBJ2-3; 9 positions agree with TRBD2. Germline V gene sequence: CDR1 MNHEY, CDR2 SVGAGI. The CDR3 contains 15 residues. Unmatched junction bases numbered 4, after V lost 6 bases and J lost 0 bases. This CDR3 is CASRMTSGSTDTQYF. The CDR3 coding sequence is TGTGCCAGCAGGATGACTAGCGGAAGCACAGATACGCAGTATTTT.

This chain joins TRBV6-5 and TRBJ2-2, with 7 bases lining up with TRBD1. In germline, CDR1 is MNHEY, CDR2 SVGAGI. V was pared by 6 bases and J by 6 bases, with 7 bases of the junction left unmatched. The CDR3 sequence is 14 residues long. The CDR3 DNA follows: TGTGCCAGCAGCGGACACACAGGGGCCGGGGAGCTGTTTTTT. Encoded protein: CASSGHTGAGELFF.

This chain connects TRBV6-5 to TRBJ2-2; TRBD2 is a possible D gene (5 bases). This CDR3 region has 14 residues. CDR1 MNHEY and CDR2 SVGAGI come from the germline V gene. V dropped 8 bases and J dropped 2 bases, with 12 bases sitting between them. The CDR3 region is CASQGLTNTGELFF. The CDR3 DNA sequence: TGTGCCAGCCAAGGACTGACCAACACCGGGGAGCTGTTTTTT.

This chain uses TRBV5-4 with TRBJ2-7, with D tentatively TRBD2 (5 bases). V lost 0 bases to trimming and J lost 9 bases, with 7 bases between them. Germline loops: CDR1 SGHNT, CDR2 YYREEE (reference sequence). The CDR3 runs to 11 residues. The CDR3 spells CASSLGGVQYF. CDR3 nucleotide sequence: TGTGCCAGCAGCTTGGGGGGAGTGCAGTACTTC.

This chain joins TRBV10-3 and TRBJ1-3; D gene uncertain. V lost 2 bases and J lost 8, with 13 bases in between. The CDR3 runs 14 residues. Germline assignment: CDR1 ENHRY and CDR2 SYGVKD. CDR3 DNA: TGTGCCATCAGTGAGGAGGGCGCGGTCCACACCATATATTTT. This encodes CAISEEGAVHTIYF.

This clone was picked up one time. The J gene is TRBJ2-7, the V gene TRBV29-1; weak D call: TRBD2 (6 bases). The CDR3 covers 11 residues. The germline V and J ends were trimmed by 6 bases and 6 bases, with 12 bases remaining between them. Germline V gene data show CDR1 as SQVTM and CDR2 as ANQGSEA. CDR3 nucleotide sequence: TGCAGCGTGCGTGGGGGGAGCGAGCAGTACTTC. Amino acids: CSVRGGSEQYF.

The CDR3 DNA follows: TGTGCCAGTAGTATAGGGGTTAGCGGTTACTACGAGCAGTACTTC. The encoded protein is CASSIGVSGYYEQYF. V usage is TRBV19 and J usage is TRBJ2-7; TRBD2 might be the D (6 bases). V lost 1 base, J lost 3 bases, and 13 bases lay in between. The CDR3 sequence is 15 residues long. The V gene's germline CDR1 is LNHDA and CDR2 SQIVND (reference sequence).

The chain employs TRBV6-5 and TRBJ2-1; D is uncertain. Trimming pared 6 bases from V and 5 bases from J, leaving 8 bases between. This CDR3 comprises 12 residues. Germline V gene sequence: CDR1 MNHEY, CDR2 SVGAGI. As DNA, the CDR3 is TGTGCCAGCAGCTCCTTTAACAATGAGCAGTTCTTC. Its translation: CASSSFNNEQFF.

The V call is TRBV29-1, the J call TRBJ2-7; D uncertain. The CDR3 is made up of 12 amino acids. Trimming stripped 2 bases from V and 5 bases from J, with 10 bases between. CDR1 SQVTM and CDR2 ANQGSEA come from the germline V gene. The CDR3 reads CSVELEYDEQYF. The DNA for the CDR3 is TGCAGCGTTGAACTAGAATATGACGAGCAGTACTTC.

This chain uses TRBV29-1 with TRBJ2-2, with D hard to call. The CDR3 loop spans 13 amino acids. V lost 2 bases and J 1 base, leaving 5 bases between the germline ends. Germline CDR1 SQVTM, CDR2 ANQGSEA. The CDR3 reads CSVEPENTGELFF. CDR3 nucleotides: TGCAGCGTTGAACCAGAGAACACCGGGGAGCTGTTTTTT.

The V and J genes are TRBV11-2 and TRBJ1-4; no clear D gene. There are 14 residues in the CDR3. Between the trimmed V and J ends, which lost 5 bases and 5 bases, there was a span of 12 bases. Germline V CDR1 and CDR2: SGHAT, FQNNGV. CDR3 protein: CASSPIRENEKLFF. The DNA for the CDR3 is TGTGCCAGCAGCCCCATTCGGGAGAATGAAAAACTGTTTTTT.

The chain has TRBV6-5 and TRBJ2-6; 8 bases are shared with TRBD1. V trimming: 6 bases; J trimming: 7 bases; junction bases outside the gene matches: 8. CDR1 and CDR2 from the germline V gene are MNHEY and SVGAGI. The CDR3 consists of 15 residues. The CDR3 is CASRAQGTGANVLTF. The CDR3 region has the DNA TGTGCCAGCAGGGCACAGGGGACAGGTGCCAACGTCCTGACTTTC.

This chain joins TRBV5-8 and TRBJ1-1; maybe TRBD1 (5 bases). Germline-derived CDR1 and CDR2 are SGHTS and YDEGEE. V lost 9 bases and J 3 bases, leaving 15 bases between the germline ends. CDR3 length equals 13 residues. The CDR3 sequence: CATDGATYTEAFF. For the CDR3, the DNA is TGTGCCACCGATGGGGCCACTTACACTGAAGCTTTCTTT.

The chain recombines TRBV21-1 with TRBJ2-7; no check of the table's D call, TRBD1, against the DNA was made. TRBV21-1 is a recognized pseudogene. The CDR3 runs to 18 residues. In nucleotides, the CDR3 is TGTGCCAGCAGCAAAGGGTCGGGGACAGGGAAAAAACCCTGCGAGCAGTACTTC. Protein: CASSKGSGTGKKPCEQYF.

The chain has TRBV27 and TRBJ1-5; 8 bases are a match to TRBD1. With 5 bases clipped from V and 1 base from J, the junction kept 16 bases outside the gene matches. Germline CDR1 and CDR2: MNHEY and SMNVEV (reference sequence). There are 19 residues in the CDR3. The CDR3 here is CASSPRTGNFSLSNQPQHF. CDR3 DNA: TGTGCCAGCAGTCCCAGGACAGGGAATTTCTCCTTGAGCAATCAGCCCCAGCATTTT.

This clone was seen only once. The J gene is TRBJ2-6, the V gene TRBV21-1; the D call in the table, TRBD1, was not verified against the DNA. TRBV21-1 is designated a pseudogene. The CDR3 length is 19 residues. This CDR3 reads CASSKGGRDRGSGANVLTF. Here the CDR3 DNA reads TGTGCCAGCAGCAAAGGAGGCCGGGACAGGGGGTCTGGGGCCAACGTCCTGACTTTC.

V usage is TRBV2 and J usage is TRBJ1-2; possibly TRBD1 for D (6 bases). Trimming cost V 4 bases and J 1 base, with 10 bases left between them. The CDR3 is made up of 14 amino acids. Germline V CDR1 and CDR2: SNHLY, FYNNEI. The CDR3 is CASSGQGGNYGYTF. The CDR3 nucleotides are TGTGCCAGCAGTGGCCAAGGGGGTAACTATGGCTACACCTTC.

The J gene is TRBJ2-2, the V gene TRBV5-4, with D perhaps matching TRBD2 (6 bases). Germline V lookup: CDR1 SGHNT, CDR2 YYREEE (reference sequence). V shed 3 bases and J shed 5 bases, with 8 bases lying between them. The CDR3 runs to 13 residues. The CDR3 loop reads CASSWGLTGELFF. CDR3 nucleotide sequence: TGTGCCAGCAGCTGGGGACTTACCGGGGAGCTGTTTTTT.

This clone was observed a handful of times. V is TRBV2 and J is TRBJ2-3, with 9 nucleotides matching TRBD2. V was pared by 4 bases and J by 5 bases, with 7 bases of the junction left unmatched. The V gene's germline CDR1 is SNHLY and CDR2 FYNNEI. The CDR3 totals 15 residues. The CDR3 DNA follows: TGTGCCAGCAGTGGCGGGGGGGCCAATGGAGATACGCAGTATTTT. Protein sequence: CASSGGGANGDTQYF.